This TCR beta chain appears in the sequencing data of a study of T cells in Graves' hyperthyroidism and ophthalmopathy. About the study: Before any treatment, at initial diagnosis, peripheral blood was collected.

Amplification of TCR beta CDR3 regions used RNA as the template. The TCR CDR3 was amplified in a first-round RT-PCR using the HTBI primer set. TCRdb reprocessed the multiplex PCR reads with MiXCR, giving one entry per CDR3 protein. The data hold approximately 300,000 distinct CDR3 sequences, with roughly 18% observed a single time. Patients with ophthalmopathy all had a Clinical Activity Score of at least 3, a NOSPECS grade of at least 4 and duration under 3 months. Fresh peripheral blood, under 13 ml, was the source of the PBMCs. Broader study findings: Blood also held most thyroid clonotypes expanded beyond 0.001.

V lost 4 bases and J lost 0, with 16 bases in between. This CDR3 contains 16 residues. Germline loops: CDR1 SGHNT, CDR2 YYREEE (reference sequence). As for this clonotype: Its antigen remains unidentified.

Sequenced material: blood. The source of this sequence is a man aged 50-60 years with Graves' ophthalmopathy. The gene calls are TRBV5-4 and TRBJ1-1; possibly TRBD1 for D (6 bases). CDR3 sequence: CASSPNSGTLNTEAFF. The CDR3 DNA reads TGTGCCAGCAGCCCGAACTCCGGGACACTGAACACTGAAGCTTTCTTT.